The next 10 T cell receptor beta chains were all read from a single sample in a study of blood T cell repertoires in COVID-19. Clones were sequenced by immunoSEQ multiplex PCR, and TCRdb holds only the in-frame ones, with some missing. The repertoire consists of roughly 280,000 clones, with 86% occurring once and the leading ten covering about 10%. Sequencing was done on a sample of peripheral blood. The receptor source for this set is a man aged 35-49 years with active or convalescent COVID-19.

This clone has just a few counts. The chain employs TRBV5-1 and TRBJ2-7; TRBD2 aligns across 9 bases. Germline V gene data show CDR1 as SGHRS and CDR2 as YFSETQ. CDR3 length equals 15 residues. The ends lost 1 base at V and 1 base at J; junction bases unmatched: 3. CDR3 DNA sequence: TGCGCCAGCAGCTTGTCCCTAGCGGGGTCCTACGAGCAGTACTTC. It translates to CASSLSLAGSYEQYF. Combining the CDR3 with reference TRBV5-1 and TRBJ2-7 gives the whole variable domain KAGVTQTPRYLIKTRGQQVTLSCSPISGHRSVSWYQQTPGQGLQFLFEYFSETQRNKGNFPGRFSGRQFSNSRSEMNVSTLELGDSALYLCASSLSLAGSYEQYFGPGTRLTVT.

The chain links TRBV10-2 to TRBJ1-5; D is ambiguous. There are 15 residues in the CDR3. V was pared by 2 bases and J by 3 bases, with 11 bases between. CDR1 and CDR2 (germline): WSHSY, SAAADI. The DNA for the CDR3 is TGCGCCAGCAGTGAGATGGGCCAAGACAATCAGCCCCAGCATTTT. Protein sequence: CASSEMGQDNQPQHF.

The rearrangement links TRBV3-1 (or the pseudogene TRBV3-2) to TRBJ2-7; D is unclear. The germline V and J ends were trimmed by 0 bases and 3 bases, with 12 bases remaining between them. The V gene's germline CDR1 is LGHDT and CDR2 YNNKEL (reference sequence). The CDR3 has 15 residues. CDR3 bases: TGTGCCAGCAGCCAAGAACCCTTGGGCCACTACGAGCAGTACTTC. This sequence encodes CASSQEPLGHYEQYF.

This clone was recorded once. V usage is TRBV29-1 and J usage is TRBJ2-1; TRBD2 might be the D (6 bases). Germline V gives CDR1 SQVTM, CDR2 ANQGSEA. V lost 6 bases and J 1 base, leaving 10 bases between the germline ends. CDR3 length: 13 residues. The CDR3 coding sequence is TGCAGCGTCCCGGGAGAGTCCTACAATGAGCAGTTCTTC. Translation: CSVPGESYNEQFF.

The J gene is TRBJ2-7, the V gene TRBV27; D is perhaps TRBD2 (6 bases). Trimming took 6 bases from V and 3 from J, leaving 15 bases between them. CDR3 length: 14 amino acids. Germline CDR1 MNHEY, CDR2 SMNVEV (reference sequence). The CDR3 spells CASRRGSRYYEQYF. The CDR3 DNA reads TGTGCCAGCAGGCGGGGTAGCAGATACTACGAGCAGTACTTC.

The rearrangement joins TRBV6-5 to TRBJ1-5; 8 nucleotides line up with TRBD1. The CDR3 spans 15 residues. Germline-derived CDR1 and CDR2 are MNHEY and SVGAGI. V shed 5 bases and J 1 base; nucleotides not matched to a gene: 4. The CDR3 here is CASSIQGASNQPQHF. CDR3 coding DNA: TGTGCCAGCAGTATTCAGGGGGCGAGCAATCAGCCCCAGCATTTT.

CDR3 loop: CASSLRRGNIQYF. CDR3 DNA sequence: TGTGCCAGCAGCTTGAGGAGGGGAAACATTCAGTACTTC. The chain has TRBV11-2 and TRBJ2-4, with D maybe TRBD2 (6 bases). The CDR3 contains 13 residues. Germline V gene data show CDR1 as SGHAT and CDR2 as FQNNGV. V was clipped by 3 bases and J by 6 bases, with 9 bases between them.

This clone appeared a single time. V is TRBV12-3 or TRBV12-4 and J is TRBJ2-1; no firm D call. The ends were cut back, 5 bases at V and 8 bases at J, with 13 bases in the middle. The CDR3 loop spans 13 amino acids. CDR3 in amino acids: CASSIPARDEQFF. CDR3 nucleotide sequence: TGTGCCAGCAGTATACCAGCGCGTGATGAGCAGTTCTTC.

This CDR3 reads CASSPRADYGYTF. The CDR3 DNA is TGCGCCAGCAGCCCCAGGGCTGACTATGGCTACACCTTC. V gene TRBV5-1 combines with J gene TRBJ1-2; D might be TRBD1 (5 bases). This CDR3 contains 13 residues. From germline, CDR1 is SGHRS and CDR2 YFSETQ. Trimming removed 4 bases at V and 3 bases at J, with 10 bases between.

The chain employs TRBV11-2 and TRBJ2-5, with TRBD1 as a possible D gene (6 bases). Trimming took 5 bases from V and 2 from J, leaving 18 bases between them. The CDR3 has 16 residues. In germline, CDR1 is SGHAT, CDR2 FQNNGV. CDR3 residues: CASSPRGRADQETQYF. The CDR3 region has the DNA TGTGCCAGCAGCCCCAGGGGTAGGGCAGATCAAGAGACCCAGTACTTC.